The entry below describes one TCR beta chain. As yet, its antigen is unknown. The data originate from a study of cytomegalovirus exposure and HLA in healthy donors. From germline, CDR1 is SGHAT and CDR2 FQDESV (reference sequence). The J segment lost 8 bases and the V segment lost 5 bases, leaving 6 bases of the junction unmatched. This CDR3 has 13 amino acids. The study, taken as a whole, reports: A later analysis reportedly identified an Asian-associated ancestry cluster as carrying fewer N-insertions than the roughly 700-donor mean. Most of the TCR beta V segments (in an earlier analysis) were productive either about 87% or about 30% of the time.

The PCR used 60 Vbeta and 13 Jbeta primers. Generated by immunoSEQ multiplex PCR, the TCRdb table keeps only in-frame clones and is missing some. The table shows some 80,000 clones, with 60% to 85% occurring only once. Sequences were obtained from PBMCs. The V call is TRBV11-1, the J call TRBJ1-1; TRBD1 agrees at 9 bases. The origin of this receptor is a middle-aged man in good health and CMV-seronegative. CDR3 sequence reads: CASSGRTGAEAFF. The CDR3 DNA reads TGTGCCAGCAGCGGACGGACAGGGGCCGAAGCTTTCTTT.